These 25 T cell receptor beta chains originate from one sample sequenced in a study of cytomegalovirus exposure and HLA in healthy donors. PCR employed 60 Vbeta and 13 Jbeta primers. The table came from immunoSEQ multiplex PCR; TCRdb's copy has only in-frame clones and leaves some out. The table has approximately 270,000 clones, 75% to 85% seen once. Sequencing was done on a sample of PBMCs. The receptors were gathered from a girl between 2 and 10 years old in good health and CMV-seronegative.

J is TRBJ2-5 and V is TRBV7-9; 9 bases match TRBD1. The J segment lost 2 bases and the V segment lost 4 bases, leaving 5 bases of the junction unmatched. The V gene's germline CDR1 is SEHNR and CDR2 FQNEAQ (reference sequence). The CDR3 is 15 residues long. CDR3 coding DNA: TGTGCCAGCAGCTCTCCGACAGGGGGGCAAGAGACCCAGTACTTC. Translation: CASSSPTGGQETQYF.

This chain links TRBV28 with TRBJ2-1; TRBD1 matches 9 bases. The V segment lost 3 bases and the J segment 0 bases; nucleotides outside the gene matches: 6. CDR3 length: 17 residues. The germline CDR1 and CDR2 sequences are MDHEN and SYDVKM. Written as DNA, the CDR3 is TGTGCCAGCAGTTTTACTTACAGGGGGCCCTCCTACAATGAGCAGTTCTTC. It codes for CASSFTYRGPSYNEQFF.

CDR3 DNA sequence: TGTGCCAGCAGCCCGATTCCAGCGGGGTATTACGAGCAGTACTTC. As protein: CASSPIPAGYYEQYF. The genes are TRBV27 and TRBJ2-7; 7 bases are a match to TRBD2. The CDR3 covers 15 residues. J gave up 4 bases and V 6 bases, and 12 bases lay outside the gene matches. Germline V gene lookup returns CDR1 MNHEY and CDR2 SMNVEV (reference sequence).

To note about this clone: One junction end disagrees with the germline gene, perhaps due to a read error. In DNA, the CDR3 is TGTGCCAGCGCACGGGACAGCAATTATGACTACACCTTC. This gives the protein CASARDSNYDYTF. The rearrangement uses TRBV6-5 and TRBJ1-2; 7 bases are a match to TRBD1. The germline CDR1 and CDR2 sequences are MNHEY and SVGAGI. The length of the CDR3 is 13 residues.

This clone was observed a few times. The identical CDR3 is also encoded by other nucleotide sequences in the sample. The J gene is TRBJ2-7, the V gene TRBV28, with D unresolved. Germline values: CDR1 MDHEN, CDR2 SYDVKM. V was trimmed by 3 bases and J by 0 bases, leaving 3 bases between them. The CDR3 is made up of 12 amino acids. CDR3 bases: TGTGCCAGCAGTTTCATCTCCTACGAGCAGTACTTC. It translates to CASSFISYEQYF.

The chain combines TRBV2 with TRBJ2-1; 11 bases align to TRBD2. This CDR3 has 14 amino acids. Germline V gene sequence: CDR1 SNHLY, CDR2 FYNNEI. With 7 bases clipped from V and 4 bases from J, the junction kept 3 bases outside the gene matches. The CDR3 is CASKLAGVYNEQFF. CDR3 nucleotides: TGTGCCAGCAAACTAGCGGGAGTGTACAATGAGCAGTTCTTC.

The chain combines TRBV5-6 with TRBJ1-2; D not certain. Germline V lookup: CDR1 SGHDT, CDR2 YYEEEE. Trimming removed 4 bases from V and 8 bases from J, with 12 bases in between. This CDR3 comprises 12 residues. The CDR3 nucleotides read TGTGCCAGCAGCCCTTCGGGTTACGGCTACACCTTC. It translates to CASSPSGYGYTF. The full variable domain, in which reference TRBV5-6 and TRBJ1-2 provide the parts outside the CDR3, is DAGVTQSPTHLIKTRGQQVTLRCSPKSGHDTVSWYQQALGQGPQFIFQYYEEEERQRGNFPDRFSGHQFPNYSSELNVNALLLGDSALYLCASSPSGYGYTFGSGTRLTVV.

This clone appeared a single time. V gene TRBV5-1 combines with J gene TRBJ2-3; 11 bases are a match to TRBD2. This CDR3 is built from 16 residues. Germline assignment: CDR1 SGHRS and CDR2 YFSETQ. V lost 4 bases and J lost 6; bases outside the gene matches: 10. CDR3 sequence reads: CASSSRTSGPGDTQYF. CDR3 nucleotides: TGCGCCAGCAGCAGTAGGACTAGCGGGCCCGGGGATACGCAGTATTTT.

The V and J genes are TRBV10-1 and TRBJ2-7, with D perhaps matching TRBD2 (5 bases). This CDR3 is built from 12 residues. The V end lost 3 bases, the J end lost 7 bases, and 10 bases lay between the germline ends. The germline V gene encodes CDR1 WNHNN and CDR2 SYGVQD (reference sequence). Written as DNA, the CDR3 is TGCGCCAGCAGTGATGGAACGGGGGAGCAGTACTTC. Translating gives CASSDGTGEQYF.

The chain is built from TRBV12-5 and TRBJ1-3; 11 bases agree with TRBD1. The CDR3 consists of 14 residues. Germline V gives CDR1 LGHNT, CDR2 FRNRAP. The trim removed 6 bases at V and 7 bases at J, leaving 5 bases unmatched. The CDR3: CASGEGDRGNTIYF. As DNA, the CDR3 is TGTGCTAGTGGAGAGGGGGACAGGGGGAACACCATATATTTT.

This chain connects TRBV7-9 to TRBJ1-4, with D tentatively TRBD1 (5 bases). Germline CDR1 SEHNR, CDR2 FQNEAQ (reference sequence). The CDR3 runs 14 residues. Trimming pared 5 bases from V and 8 bases from J, leaving 15 bases between. CDR3 residues: CASSEGRVEEKLFF. The CDR3 coding sequence is TGTGCCAGCAGCGAAGGCAGGGTGGAAGAAAAACTGTTTTTT.

This chain joins TRBV27 and TRBJ2-5, with TRBD2 as a possible D gene (6 bases). This CDR3 has 16 residues. V was trimmed by 4 bases and J by 4 bases, leaving 19 bases between them. Per the germline V gene, CDR1 is MNHEY and CDR2 is SMNVEV (reference sequence). The CDR3 loop is CASSSLPAAGRETQYF. CDR3 DNA: TGTGCCAGCAGTTCATTACCCGCCGCGGGGCGAGAGACCCAGTACTTC.

This clone was counted a few times. The chain combines TRBV5-1 with TRBJ2-7; tentative D call: TRBD2 (5 bases). The ends were cut back, 0 bases at V and 5 bases at J, with 15 bases in the middle. Germline CDR1 reads SGHRS; CDR2 reads YFSETQ. The CDR3 runs to 15 residues. CDR3 bases: TGCGCCAGCAGCTTGGAGTACTTCTTGCGGGACGAGCAGTACTTC. Translating it yields CASSLEYFLRDEQYF.

The chain carries TRBV30 and TRBJ2-1; D perhaps matches TRBD1 (6 bases). V was shortened by 0 bases and J by 7 bases, with 10 bases between the two germline ends. Germline assignment: CDR1 GTSNPN and CDR2 SVGIG (reference sequence). The CDR3 covers 13 residues. The CDR3 sequence is CAWSVGTTNEQFF. DNA of the CDR3: TGTGCCTGGAGTGTAGGGACAACAAATGAGCAGTTCTTC.

This chain links TRBV2 with TRBJ1-4; TRBD1 aligns across 10 bases. With 6 bases clipped from V and 4 bases from J, the junction kept 8 bases outside the gene matches. Germline assignment: CDR1 SNHLY and CDR2 FYNNEI. The CDR3 has 16 amino acids. The chain's CDR3 is CASRDRGMRGNEKLFF. The CDR3 DNA follows: TGTGCCAGCAGGGACAGGGGGATGCGGGGTAATGAAAAACTGTTTTTT.

This chain links TRBV7-9 with TRBJ2-1, with 9 nucleotides matching TRBD2. V lost 5 bases, J lost 8 bases, and 10 bases stayed unmatched. This CDR3 has 15 amino acids. The germline gives CDR1 SEHNR, CDR2 FQNEAQ (reference sequence). CDR3 DNA sequence: TGTGCCAGCAGCCTTAGCGGGAGCACCCTACATGAGCAGTTCTTC. Protein sequence: CASSLSGSTLHEQFF.

This chain connects TRBV11-2 to TRBJ2-7; D is ambiguous. This CDR3 is 15 amino acids long. V lost 6 bases to trimming and J lost 0 bases, with 15 bases between them. CDR1 is SGHAT and CDR2 is FQNNGV in the germline V gene. The CDR3 reads CASSFGVGFSYEQYF. The CDR3 DNA sequence: TGTGCCAGCAGTTTCGGAGTGGGTTTCTCCTACGAGCAGTACTTC.

In its sample, this clone was seen once. The chain uses TRBV5-1 and TRBJ2-1; the D gene is possibly TRBD1 (6 bases). Germline V CDR1 and CDR2: SGHRS, YFSETQ. The CDR3 consists of 12 residues. The V and J ends lost 4 bases and 7 bases respectively, with 9 bases between them. As DNA, the CDR3 is TGCGCCAGCAGCGAGGGGGTGAATGAGCAGTTCTTC. This encodes CASSEGVNEQFF.

The chain links TRBV19 to TRBJ1-5; D perhaps matches TRBD1 (6 bases). Deletions cut 7 bases from V and 7 bases from J, with 14 bases between. This CDR3 is 13 amino acids long. The germline CDR1 and CDR2 sequences are LNHDA and SQIVND (reference sequence). In DNA, the CDR3 is TGTGCCAGTACGGACAGTTTGTTCCAGCCCCAGCATTTT. The encoded protein is CASTDSLFQPQHF.

This chain joins TRBV7-3 and TRBJ2-1; 11 bases fit TRBD2. This CDR3 is 15 amino acids long. Germline V gene sequence: CDR1 SGHTA, CDR2 FQGTGA. With 3 bases clipped from V and 8 bases from J, the junction kept 6 bases outside the gene matches. CDR3 DNA: TGTGCCAGCAGCTTCCGACTAGCGGGGTTTTATGAGCAGTTCTTC. It yields the protein CASSFRLAGFYEQFF.

The chain is built from TRBV15 and TRBJ2-3, with 7 bases identical to TRBD2. Trimming removed 0 bases from V and 4 bases from J; junction bases left unmatched: 1. The CDR3 loop spans 14 amino acids. The germline gives CDR1 LNHNV, CDR2 YYDKDF (reference sequence). The CDR3 is CATSREGGADTQYF. The CDR3, as DNA: TGTGCCACCAGCAGAGAGGGAGGGGCAGATACGCAGTATTTT.

DNA of the CDR3: TGTGCCAGCAGCCCCGCGGGGGGCCCTACCTACGAGCAGTACTTC. Protein sequence: CASSPAGGPTYEQYF. V gene TRBV7-3 combines with J gene TRBJ2-7; TRBD2 agrees at 8 bases. Germline V gene sequence: CDR1 SGHTA, CDR2 FQGTGA. The trim removed 5 bases at V and 2 bases at J, leaving 8 bases unmatched. The CDR3 is 15 residues long.

The chain has TRBV5-1 and TRBJ1-2, with 8 nucleotides matching TRBD1. V lost 4 bases to trimming and J lost 6 bases; unmatched junction nucleotides: 8. The germline V gene has CDR1 SGHRS and CDR2 YFSETQ. The CDR3 runs to 14 residues. The chain's CDR3 is CASSRPGQDDGYTF. CDR3 bases: TGCGCCAGCAGCCGACCGGGACAGGACGATGGCTACACCTTC.

This clone has only a few counts. The gene calls are TRBV13 and TRBJ1-1; D is possibly TRBD1 (5 bases). CDR3 length equals 14 residues. Germline loops: CDR1 PRHDT, CDR2 FYEKMQ (reference sequence). With 1 base removed from V and 0 bases from J, the gap between germline ends came to 6 bases. CDR3 region: CASSLVQVNTEAFF. CDR3 sequence (DNA): TGTGCCAGCAGCTTAGTACAGGTGAACACTGAAGCTTTCTTT.

The chain carries TRBV29-1 and TRBJ2-7; D may be TRBD1 (5 bases). V was trimmed by 5 bases and J by 4 bases, leaving 15 bases between them. The CDR3 totals 13 residues. Germline V lookup: CDR1 SQVTM, CDR2 ANQGSEA. The CDR3 here is CSVRGQGRYEQYF. DNA of the CDR3: TGCAGCGTTCGTGGGCAGGGTCGGTACGAGCAGTACTTC.